The rows below give T cell receptor beta chains drawn from one sample of a study of PD-1 blockade in mismatch repair-deficient tumors. Generated by immunoSEQ multiplex PCR, the TCRdb table keeps only in-frame clones and is missing some. The sample includes 50,000 or so clones, 81% of them seen just once. The material sequenced was peripheral blood, taken about 4.5 months after starting pembrolizumab. These receptors came from an adult with mismatch repair-deficient cancer. Each CDR3 is given with its conserved first and last residue. A D gene is named only where the DNA matches it firmly. Clone size is given for some rows only: seen once, a few or many times, or a class if the clone is expanded.

j_gene: TRBJ2-2
d_gene: -
abundance: few
v_gene: TRBV7-9
CDR3nt: TGTGCCAGCAGCAACTCCGGGGAGCTGTTTTTT
CDR3aa: CASSNSGELFF

j_gene: TRBJ2-1
d_gene: TRBD1
abundance: -
v_gene: TRBV27
CDR3nt: TGTGCCAGCAGTTTATTCCCGGACAGGGGCAGAAATGAGCAGTTCTTC
CDR3aa: CASSLFPDRGRNEQFF

j_gene: TRBJ1-2
d_gene: -
abundance: -
v_gene: TRBV7-9
CDR3nt: TGTGCCAGCAGCTTAGGCACAGGAATCTATGGCTACACCTTC
CDR3aa: CASSLGTGIYGYTF

j_gene: TRBJ2-2
d_gene: -
abundance: -
v_gene: TRBV9
CDR3nt: TGTGCCAGCAGCCCGCACACCGGGGAGCTGTTTTTT
CDR3aa: CASSPHTGELFF

j_gene: TRBJ2-3
d_gene: -
abundance: -
v_gene: TRBV28
CDR3nt: TGTGCCAGCAGCCTCCCCGGCACAGATACGCAGTATTTT
CDR3aa: CASSLPGTDTQYF

j_gene: TRBJ2-5
d_gene: TRBD1
abundance: -
v_gene: TRBV5-1
CDR3nt: TGCGCCAGCAGCTTGGCCGGGACAGAAGAGACCCAGTACTTC
CDR3aa: CASSLAGTEETQYF

j_gene: TRBJ2-5
d_gene: -
abundance: -
v_gene: TRBV6-5
CDR3nt: TGTGCCAGCGGCCTAGGAGAGACCCAGTACTTC
CDR3aa: CASGLGETQYF

j_gene: TRBJ2-7
d_gene: TRBD2
abundance: -
v_gene: TRBV7-6
CDR3nt: TGTGCCAGCAGCGAGACCGGGACTAGCGTCTTC
CDR3aa: CASSETGTSVF

j_gene: TRBJ1-4
d_gene: -
abundance: -
v_gene: TRBV4-3
CDR3nt: TGCGCCAGCAGCCAAGATTTAACAGGGAGTGAAAAACTGTTTTTT
CDR3aa: CASSQDLTGSEKLFF

j_gene: TRBJ2-1
d_gene: -
abundance: once
v_gene: TRBV18
CDR3nt: TGTGCCAGCTCAAGGGACACCTCCTACAATGAGCAGTTCTTC
CDR3aa: CASSRDTSYNEQFF

j_gene: TRBJ1-4
d_gene: -
abundance: -
v_gene: TRBV19
CDR3nt: TGTGCCAGTAGTATAAGAGGTGAAAAACTGTTTTTT
CDR3aa: CASSIRGEKLFF

j_gene: TRBJ2-7
d_gene: -
abundance: few
v_gene: TRBV19
CDR3nt: TGTGCCAGTAGTACCCTGGCTGCCTCCTACGAGCAGTACTTC
CDR3aa: CASSTLAASYEQYF

j_gene: TRBJ2-5
d_gene: -
abundance: -
v_gene: TRBV6-5
CDR3nt: TGTGCCAGCAGTTACAGCGAGACCCAGTACTTC
CDR3aa: CASSYSETQYF

j_gene: TRBJ2-2
d_gene: -
abundance: -
v_gene: TRBV5-1
CDR3nt: TGCGCCAGCAGCTTGGTGATTAGCGGGAACACCGGGGAGCTGTTTTTT
CDR3aa: CASSLVISGNTGELFF

j_gene: TRBJ2-1
d_gene: -
abundance: -
v_gene: TRBV16
CDR3nt: TGTGCCAGCAGCCAAGTCCTAGCCACTGACCACAATGAGCAGTTCTTC
CDR3aa: CASSQVLATDHNEQFF

j_gene: TRBJ1-5
d_gene: TRBD1
abundance: -
v_gene: TRBV5-5
CDR3nt: TGTGCCAGCAGCTTAACCGGGACAGTTGGCAATCAGCCCCAGCATTTT
CDR3aa: CASSLTGTVGNQPQHF

j_gene: TRBJ2-2
d_gene: TRBD2
abundance: -
v_gene: TRBV5-4
CDR3nt: TGTGCCAGCAGCTTGGAAGCGGGAGGAGGCCGGGAGCTGTTTTTT
CDR3aa: CASSLEAGGGRELFF

j_gene: TRBJ2-7
d_gene: TRBD1
abundance: -
v_gene: TRBV5-1
CDR3nt: TGCGCCAGCAGCTATGGACAGGGGGCTTACGAGCAGTACTTC
CDR3aa: CASSYGQGAYEQYF

j_gene: TRBJ1-1
d_gene: -
abundance: -
v_gene: TRBV19
CDR3nt: TGTGCCAGTAGTTGGGACCTAGCCGCGTCTGTCACTGAAGCTTTCTTT
CDR3aa: CASSWDLAASVTEAFF

j_gene: TRBJ2-1
d_gene: -
abundance: -
v_gene: TRBV7-8
CDR3nt: TGTGCCAGCAGCTTATCTTTGGCGGCTGAGCAGTTCTTC
CDR3aa: CASSLSLAAEQFF

j_gene: TRBJ2-5
d_gene: -
abundance: -
v_gene: TRBV7-3
CDR3nt: TGTGCCAGCAGCCCTACGGAGAACCTGCAAGAGACCCAGTACTTC
CDR3aa: CASSPTENLQETQYF

j_gene: TRBJ2-7
d_gene: -
abundance: -
v_gene: TRBV5-4
CDR3nt: TGTGCCAGCAGCTTGGAGGCCACTACCTACGAGCAGTACTTC
CDR3aa: CASSLEATTYEQYF

j_gene: TRBJ1-4
d_gene: -
abundance: -
v_gene: TRBV7-8
CDR3nt: TGTGCCAGCAGCCGGGCAACTAATGAAAAACTGTTTTTT
CDR3aa: CASSRATNEKLFF

j_gene: TRBJ1-2
d_gene: -
abundance: -
v_gene: TRBV9
CDR3nt: TGTGCCAGCAGCGTCACCGGCGTGGGTAACTATGGCTACACCTTC
CDR3aa: CASSVTGVGNYGYTF

j_gene: TRBJ2-3
d_gene: TRBD1
abundance: once
v_gene: TRBV29-1
CDR3nt: TGCAGCGCCGATACCGGGACAGGGTCAGATACGCAGTATTTT
CDR3aa: CSADTGTGSDTQYF

j_gene: TRBJ1-2
d_gene: -
abundance: -
v_gene: TRBV29-1
CDR3nt: TGCAGCGTTGAAACCCGAACAGGCTTTAACTATGGCTACACCTTC
CDR3aa: CSVETRTGFNYGYTF

j_gene: TRBJ2-1
d_gene: -
abundance: -
v_gene: TRBV4-2
CDR3nt: TGTGCCAGCAGCCTCCGGGACTTCAACTACAATGAGCAGTTCTTC
CDR3aa: CASSLRDFNYNEQFF

j_gene: TRBJ2-5
d_gene: TRBD2
abundance: -
v_gene: TRBV25-1
CDR3nt: TGTGCCAGCAAAGAGGGAGGGTGGCAGACCCAGTACTTC
CDR3aa: CASKEGGWQTQYF

j_gene: TRBJ1-1
d_gene: TRBD1
abundance: few
v_gene: TRBV5-4
CDR3nt: TGTGCCAGCCGGACAGGGCTCATGAACACTGAAGCTTTCTTT
CDR3aa: CASRTGLMNTEAFF

j_gene: TRBJ1-1
d_gene: -
abundance: -
v_gene: TRBV9
CDR3nt: TGTGCCAGCAGCGTAGGGGGGAAAGGAGGTACCACTGAAGCTTTCTTT
CDR3aa: CASSVGGKGGTTEAFF

j_gene: TRBJ2-2
d_gene: -
abundance: -
v_gene: TRBV5-1
CDR3nt: TGCGCCAGCAGCTTGGAGGGAGAGGACACCGGGGAGCTGTTTTTT
CDR3aa: CASSLEGEDTGELFF

j_gene: TRBJ2-3
d_gene: -
abundance: -
v_gene: TRBV11-3
CDR3nt: TGTGCCAGCAGTCGTCTAGCGCCCACAGATACGCAGTATTTT
CDR3aa: CASSRLAPTDTQYF

j_gene: TRBJ2-6
d_gene: -
abundance: -
v_gene: TRBV7-9
CDR3nt: TGTGCCAGCAGCGTCACAGGTTTCTCTGGGGCCAACGTCCTGACTTTC
CDR3aa: CASSVTGFSGANVLTF

j_gene: TRBJ2-1
d_gene: -
abundance: once
v_gene: TRBV11-3
CDR3nt: TGTGCCAGCAGCCCCTCGGGATCCTACAATGAGCAGTTCTTC
CDR3aa: CASSPSGSYNEQFF

j_gene: TRBJ1-1
d_gene: TRBD1
abundance: few
v_gene: TRBV7-3
CDR3nt: TGTGCCAGCAGCCAATTGGGACAGGGGAACACTGAAGCTTTCTTT
CDR3aa: CASSQLGQGNTEAFF

j_gene: TRBJ2-1
d_gene: TRBD2
abundance: -
v_gene: TRBV15
CDR3nt: TGTGCCACCAGCCCCCGAGGGGCGGGAGGGTACAATGAGCAGTTCTTC
CDR3aa: CATSPRGAGGYNEQFF

j_gene: TRBJ1-2
d_gene: -
abundance: medium-sized
v_gene: TRBV7-9
CDR3nt: TGTGCCAGCAGCTCCTTTAGACAGGAATATGGCTACACCTTC
CDR3aa: CASSSFRQEYGYTF

j_gene: TRBJ2-1
d_gene: -
abundance: -
v_gene: TRBV11-3
CDR3nt: TGTGCCAGCAGCTCGAGACAGGCATATGGTGAGCAGTTCTTC
CDR3aa: CASSSRQAYGEQFF

j_gene: TRBJ1-5
d_gene: -
abundance: -
v_gene: TRBV11-3
CDR3nt: TGTGCCAGCAGCTTAGGGGAGAGATCGGCGGGAGGCAATCAGCCCCAGCATTTT
CDR3aa: CASSLGERSAGGNQPQHF

j_gene: TRBJ2-1
d_gene: TRBD2
abundance: -
v_gene: TRBV7-6
CDR3nt: TGTGCCAGCAGCTCTAGCGGGTCCTCGACCAATGAGCAGTTCTTC
CDR3aa: CASSSSGSSTNEQFF

j_gene: TRBJ2-7
d_gene: TRBD1
abundance: -
v_gene: TRBV10-3
CDR3nt: TGTGCCATCAGTGACGGACAGGGGGGTTACGAGCAGTACTTC
CDR3aa: CAISDGQGGYEQYF

j_gene: TRBJ1-5
d_gene: TRBD1
abundance: -
v_gene: TRBV19
CDR3nt: TGTGCCAGTAGTGGCCGGGACAGGGGGCGTCTTCAGCCCCAGCATTTT
CDR3aa: CASSGRDRGRLQPQHF

j_gene: TRBJ1-5
d_gene: -
abundance: -
v_gene: TRBV19
CDR3nt: TGTGCCAGTAGTCCCCCCAGGGAGATAGGCTACCAGCCCCAGCATTTT
CDR3aa: CASSPPREIGYQPQHF

j_gene: TRBJ2-7
d_gene: -
abundance: -
v_gene: TRBV18
CDR3nt: TGTGCCAGCTCACCCCTGGTCGACTACGAGCAGTACTTC
CDR3aa: CASSPLVDYEQYF

j_gene: TRBJ2-1
d_gene: TRBD1
abundance: -
v_gene: TRBV6-4
CDR3nt: TGTGCCAGCAGTGTGGGGACAGGGTCCTTCAATGAGCAGTTCTTC
CDR3aa: CASSVGTGSFNEQFF

j_gene: TRBJ2-1
d_gene: -
abundance: -
v_gene: TRBV15
CDR3nt: TGTGCCACCAGCAGAGCTCGCGGGACGCAGGGTGAGCAGTTCTTC
CDR3aa: CATSRARGTQGEQFF

j_gene: TRBJ1-2
d_gene: -
abundance: -
v_gene: TRBV5-6
CDR3nt: TGTGCCAGCAGCCCACCCAGAACCGGGACGGGGGTTTTC
CDR3aa: CASSPPRTGTGVF

j_gene: TRBJ2-7
d_gene: -
abundance: -
v_gene: TRBV7-8
CDR3nt: TGTGCCAGCAGCTTATTCCTCGGGTCTTTGGGGGAGCAGTACTTC
CDR3aa: CASSLFLGSLGEQYF

j_gene: TRBJ2-1
d_gene: TRBD2
abundance: -
v_gene: TRBV5-4
CDR3nt: TGTGCCAGCAGCTTGGCCTTAGCGGGAGTTTTCTCAAGCTCCTACAATGAGCAGTTCTTC
CDR3aa: CASSLALAGVFSSSYNEQFF

j_gene: TRBJ2-2
d_gene: -
abundance: -
v_gene: TRBV30
CDR3nt: TGTGCCTGGAGTAAACTAGCAGCGAACACCGGGGAGCTGTTTTTT
CDR3aa: CAWSKLAANTGELFF